This is a list of T cell receptor beta chains from one sample in a study of identifying expanded T cells in peripheral blood. Assay: immunoSEQ multiplex PCR; the TCRdb copy retains only in-frame clones and omits some. The sample has 95,000 to 100,000 clones; around nine tenths are singletons. The sequencing input was blood. Receptor source: a person aged 18 to 70 in good health. The CDR3 runs from the conserved cysteine through the conserved F or W. A D gene is named only where the DNA matches it firmly. Size values are once, few and many counts, or a class for expanded clones, and some rows have none.

J | size | D | V | CDR3 | DNA
TRBJ1-1 | . | . | TRBV6-1 | CASRPSTNTEAFF | TGTGCCAGCAGACCCTCCACAAACACTGAAGCTTTCTTT
TRBJ2-7 | . | . | TRBV19 | CASSRHSGYEQYF | TGTGCCAGTAGTAGGCACAGCGGCTACGAGCAGTACTTC
TRBJ2-1 | . | . | TRBV6-6 | CASSPRVAAVDEQFF | TGTGCCAGCAGTCCCCGGGTTGCAGCTGTCGATGAGCAGTTCTTC
TRBJ2-3 | . | TRBD2 | TRBV9 | CASSEGLAGTDTQYF | TGTGCCAGCAGCGAGGGACTAGCGGGCACAGATACGCAGTATTTT
TRBJ2-1 | . | . | TRBV12-2 | CASRRGRFYNEQFF | TGTGCAAGTCGCCGTGGGAGATTCTACAATGAGCAGTTCTTC
TRBJ2-2 | hyperexpanded | . | TRBV10-2 | CASSELAQPPNTGELFF | TGCGCCAGCAGTGAGCTTGCACAGCCCCCGAACACCGGGGAGCTGTTTTTT
TRBJ2-7 | . | . | TRBV30 | CASSISYEQYF | TGTGCCTCCTCGATTAGTTACGAGCAGTACTTC
TRBJ1-6 | . | . | TRBV6-1 | CASSTWARTLHF | TGTGCCAGCTCCACGTGGGCCCGGACCCTCCACTTT
TRBJ2-5 | . | . | TRBV4-2 | CASSPTTEETQYF | TGTGCCAGCAGCCCAACGACGGAGGAGACCCAGTACTTC
TRBJ2-1 | . | TRBD2 | TRBV11-2 | CASNPPLGGGGYNEQFF | TGTGCCAGCAACCCACCCCTTGGCGGGGGGGGTTACAATGAGCAGTTCTTC
TRBJ1-2 | . | TRBD1 | TRBV9 | CASSVQLVPVTGGLFGAPNYGYTF | TGTGCCAGCAGCGTTCAGCTGGTACCCGTTACAGGGGGCCTATTTGGCGCCCCTAACTATGGCTACACCTTC
TRBJ2-7 | few | . | TRBV27 | CASSHDPTEQYF | TGTGCCAGCAGTCACGACCCAACCGAGCAGTACTTC
TRBJ2-7 | few | . | TRBV7-2 | CASSLAHSYEQYF | TGTGCCAGCAGCTTAGCGCACTCCTACGAGCAGTACTTC
TRBJ1-2 | . | . | TRBV21-1 | CASIRNGTANYGYTF | TGTGCCAGCATAAGAAACGGGACAGCTAACTATGGCTACACCTTC
TRBJ2-4 | . | TRBD2 | TRBV4-1 | CASSQERGASSWGAKNIQYF | TGCGCCAGCAGCCAGGAGCGGGGGGCCTCATCCTGGGGAGCCAAAAACATTCAGTACTTC
TRBJ2-7 | few | TRBD2 | TRBV6-5 | CASSYSGTSGYEQYF | TGTGCCAGCAGTTACTCGGGGACTAGCGGCTACGAGCAGTACTTC
TRBJ1-2 | . | TRBD1 | TRBV25-1 | CASSEEQGGIYGYTF | TGTGCCAGCAGTGAAGAGCAGGGGGGGATCTATGGCTACACCTTC
TRBJ1-5 | . | . | TRBV6-6 | CATLLGGNQPQHF | TGTGCCACGCTTTTAGGGGGGAATCAGCCCCAGCATTTT
TRBJ2-3 | . | . | TRBV7-6 | CASSLLSIGTDTQYF | TGTGCCAGCAGCTTATTAAGCATCGGGACAGATACGCAGTATTTT
TRBJ1-1 | . | TRBD1 | TRBV29-1 | CSVHQGADTEAFF | TGCAGCGTCCACCAGGGGGCTGATACTGAAGCTTTCTTT
TRBJ2-5 | . | TRBD2 | TRBV5-4 | CASSSAMVAGGQETQYF | TGTGCCAGCAGCTCCGCTATGGTAGCGGGGGGTCAAGAGACCCAGTACTTC
TRBJ1-6 | many | TRBD1 | TRBV6-5 | CASSYGTESPLHF | TGTGCCAGCAGTTACGGGACAGAATCACCCCTCCACTTT
TRBJ2-7 | . | . | TRBV2 | CASTLDKRGTYEQYF | TGTGCCAGCACCTTGGACAAAAGGGGGACCTACGAGCAGTACTTC
TRBJ2-7 | . | . | TRBV5-5 | CASSLETGVSYEQYF | TGTGCCAGCAGCTTGGAGACAGGCGTTTCCTACGAGCAGTACTTC
TRBJ1-2 | . | . | TRBV7-9 | CASSLGAGVNGYTF | TGTGCCAGCAGCTTAGGTGCGGGGGTCAATGGCTACACCTTC
TRBJ2-7 | . | . | TRBV6-6 | CASSYSRTSYEQYF | TGTGCCAGCAGTTACTCGAGGACCTCCTACGAGCAGTACTTC
TRBJ1-1 | . | . | TRBV2 | CASSEGVNTEAFF | TGTGCCAGCAGTGAAGGCGTGAACACTGAAGCTTTCTTT
TRBJ2-7 | . | . | TRBV4-3 | CASSPPGGEQYF | TGCGCCAGCAGCCCCCCTGGTGGCGAGCAGTACTTC
TRBJ1-1 | few | . | TRBV7-9 | CASMRDGEGAEAFF | TGTGCCAGCATGCGGGACGGTGAAGGGGCTGAAGCTTTCTTT